What follows are 26 T cell receptor beta chains derived from one specimen sequenced in a study of shared clonotypes between healthy human individuals. Repertoires were generated with immunoSEQ multiplex PCR, while TCRdb's copy carries only in-frame clones and drops some. The sample records about 2 million clones, about 95% being singletons. Sequencing was done on a sample of naive CD4+ T cells sorted from blood. Subset noted: CD45RA+ positively selected. Every receptor here comes from a man aged 18 to 29 in good health.

The chain joins TRBV28 to TRBJ1-2; D is possibly TRBD1 (6 bases). Trimming cost V 6 bases and J 2 bases, with 16 bases left between them. The CDR3 is 15 residues long. In germline, CDR1 is MDHEN, CDR2 SYDVKM. The chain's CDR3 is CASSSQGTSNYGYTF. CDR3 nucleotide sequence: TGTGCCAGCAGCTCCCAGGGGACGAGCAACTATGGCTACACCTTC.

About this clone itself: The same CDR3 arises from other DNA sequences in this sample as well. The chain combines TRBV28 with TRBJ1-1, with D unresolved. Germline loops: CDR1 MDHEN, CDR2 SYDVKM. V was trimmed by 6 bases and J by 7 bases, leaving 9 bases between them. This CDR3 spans 11 amino acids. The CDR3 nucleotides read TGTGCCAGCAGCCGGACGCTTGAAGCTTTCTTT. Amino acids: CASSRTLEAFF.

This chain connects TRBV5-1 to TRBJ1-6; TRBD1 matches 9 bases. The V and J ends lost 4 bases and 0 bases, in that order; junction bases with no gene match: 5. The CDR3 runs to 17 residues. Germline CDR1 and CDR2: SGHRS and YFSETQ. The CDR3 loop reads CASSTGTGSSYNSPLHF. The CDR3 DNA reads as TGCGCCAGCAGCACTGGGACAGGGAGCTCCTATAATTCACCCCTCCACTTT. Based on the CDR3 plus reference TRBV5-1 and TRBJ1-6, the full variable domain is KAGVTQTPRYLIKTRGQQVTLSCSPISGHRSVSWYQQTPGQGLQFLFEYFSETQRNKGNFPGRFSGRQFSNSRSEMNVSTLELGDSALYLCASSTGTGSSYNSPLHFGNGTRLTVT.

The count of this clone is one. The gene calls are TRBV18 and TRBJ2-7; 7 bases match TRBD1. CDR1 and CDR2 (germline): KGHSH, LQKENI. The CDR3 has 21 residues. The V segment lost 0 bases and the J segment 2 bases; nucleotides outside the gene matches: 22. DNA for the CDR3: TGTGCCAGCTCACCACCGGGGCTTCGGTTCGTAGGGACAGCGCAGACCTACGAGCAGTACTTC. It yields the protein CASSPPGLRFVGTAQTYEQYF.

The rearrangement joins TRBV11-2 to TRBJ1-3, with D uncertain. The CDR3 covers 15 residues. CDR1 SGHAT and CDR2 FQNNGV come from the germline V gene. Trimming cost V 5 bases and J 0 bases, with 11 bases left between them. This chain's CDR3 is CASSQIINSGNTIYF. DNA for the CDR3: TGTGCCAGCAGCCAGATTATTAACTCTGGAAACACCATATATTTT.

This clone was recorded only once. V is TRBV11-2 and J is TRBJ2-5; TRBD2 matches 8 bases. Trimming took 5 bases from V and 2 from J; bases not matched to a gene: 7. The CDR3 has 15 residues. Germline V gives CDR1 SGHAT, CDR2 FQNNGV. CDR3 sequence: CASSPLGTRQETQYF. CDR3 sequence (DNA): TGTGCCAGCAGCCCACTTGGGACTAGACAAGAGACCCAGTACTTC. Variable domain in full (rest from reference TRBV11-2 and TRBJ2-5): EAGVAQSPRYKIIEKRQSVAFWCNPISGHATLYWYQQILGQGPKLLIQFQNNGVVDDSQLPKDRFSAERLKGVDSTLKIQPAKLEDSAVYLCASSPLGTRQETQYFGPGTRLLVL.

The chain has TRBV29-1 and TRBJ1-1, with a tentative D call TRBD1 (6 bases). Germline assignment: CDR1 SQVTM and CDR2 ANQGSEA. Trimming cost V 6 bases and J 2 bases, with 13 bases left between them. The CDR3 contains 13 residues. Written as DNA, the CDR3 is TGCAGCGTGGGTGAAGGGGGTAACACTGAAGCTTTCTTT. Its translation is CSVGEGGNTEAFF.

The rearrangement links TRBV19 to TRBJ1-1; D unclear. V gave up 2 bases and J gave up 8 bases, with 21 bases separating them. CDR1 and CDR2 (germline): LNHDA, SQIVND (reference sequence). The CDR3 loop spans 16 amino acids. The CDR3 bases are TGTGCCAGTAGTATAATGGGCGGCTTCGATGCCCTGGAAGCTTTCTTT. Its translation is CASSIMGGFDALEAFF. The variable domain in full, with the rest retrieved from reference TRBV19 and TRBJ1-1, is DGGITQSPKYLFRKEGQNVTLSCEQNLNHDAMYWYRQDPGQGLRLIYYSQIVNDFQKGDIAEGYSVSREKKESFPLTVTSAQKNPTAFYLCASSIMGGFDALEAFFGQGTRLTVV.

In regard to this clone: The same CDR3 is also encoded by other DNA sequences in this sample. Here the CDR3 reads CASSPGTYYEQYF. CDR3 in DNA: TGTGCCAGCTCACCAGGGACTTACTACGAGCAGTACTTC. This chain uses TRBV18 with TRBJ2-7; maybe TRBD2 (6 bases). Germline V lookup: CDR1 KGHSH, CDR2 LQKENI. With 2 bases removed from V and 3 bases from J, the gap between germline ends came to 8 bases. The CDR3 runs 13 residues.

The V and J genes are TRBV5-4 and TRBJ1-3; the D gene is possibly TRBD1 (5 bases). The CDR3 extends over 15 amino acids. Germline V gene lookup returns CDR1 SGHNT and CDR2 YYREEE (reference sequence). Trimming left V 4 bases short and J 4 bases short, with 15 bases between. CDR3 coding DNA: TGTGCCAGCAGCATCGACAGCCCCAGAGGAAACACCATATATTTT. Its translation is CASSIDSPRGNTIYF. The full variable domain, with the rest looked up from reference TRBV5-4 and TRBJ1-3, is ETGVTQSPTHLIKTRGQQVTLRCSSQSGHNTVSWYQQALGQGPQFIFQYYREEENGRGNFPPRFSGLQFPNYSSELNVNALELDDSALYLCASSIDSPRGNTIYFGEGSWLTVV.

This chain uses TRBV4-3 with TRBJ2-5; 7 positions match TRBD2. This CDR3 is built from 13 residues. J lost 2 bases, V lost 4 bases, and 1 base had no gene match. Germline V CDR1 and CDR2: LGHNA, YSLEER. The CDR3: CASSRAGQETQYF. CDR3 DNA sequence: TGCGCCAGCAGCCGAGCGGGACAAGAGACCCAGTACTTC.

Remarks on this clone: At one of its ends the junction is not consistent with the germline gene, which may arise from a read error. The rearrangement uses TRBV7-9 and TRBJ2-7; 10 bases are shared with TRBD2. Germline lookup yields CDR1 SEHNR and CDR2 FQNEAQ (reference sequence). The CDR3 consists of 16 residues. The CDR3, as DNA: TGTGCCAGCAGCGTACGACTAGCGGGTATTTCCTCCGAGCAGTACTTC. As protein: CASSVRLAGISSEQYF.

The chain couples TRBV6-6 to TRBJ2-1; 7 bases line up with TRBD1. Germline V gives CDR1 MNHNY, CDR2 SVGAGI (reference sequence). CDR3 length: 14 residues. The junction had 8 bases not matched to a gene; V was cut back by 8 bases and J by 4 bases. The CDR3 loop is CASGGQEMYNEQFF. For the CDR3, the DNA is TGTGCCAGCGGCGGACAGGAGATGTACAATGAGCAGTTCTTC.

The chain couples TRBV7-2 to TRBJ2-7, with a weak D call TRBD2 (6 bases). V gave up 5 bases and J gave up 2 bases, with 16 bases separating them. The CDR3 runs to 15 residues. Germline CDR1 is SGHTA and CDR2 is FQGNSA. The CDR3 sequence is CASSVQASEPYEQYF. DNA for the CDR3: TGTGCCAGCAGCGTTCAAGCTAGCGAACCCTACGAGCAGTACTTC.

This chain joins TRBV30 and TRBJ1-4, with D hard to call. The CDR3 covers 12 residues. Germline CDR1 GTSNPN, CDR2 SVGIG (reference sequence). V was pared by 4 bases and J by 8 bases, with 11 bases between. The CDR3 nucleotides are TGTGCCTGGAATTTGGGTCGGGAAAAACTGTTTTTT. As protein: CAWNLGREKLFF. Supplemented by reference TRBV30 and TRBJ1-4, the full variable domain reads SQTIHQWPATLVQPVGSPLSLECTVEGTSNPNLYWYRQAAGRGLQLLFYSVGIGQISSEVPQNLSASRPQDRQFILSSKKLLLSDSGFYLCAWNLGREKLFFGSGTQLSVL.

This rearrangement joins TRBV7-3 to TRBJ2-3; tentatively, D is TRBD1 (5 bases). Trimming pared 5 bases from V and 1 base from J, leaving 19 bases between. From germline, CDR1 is SGHTA and CDR2 FQGTGA. The CDR3 contains 17 residues. This CDR3 is CASSRGIQVSRTDTQYF. The CDR3 nucleotides are TGTGCCAGCAGCCGTGGAATACAGGTCTCCCGCACAGATACGCAGTATTTT.

V gene TRBV18 combines with J gene TRBJ2-3; D gene unclear. The CDR3 consists of 14 residues. Trimming cost V 0 bases and J 5 bases, with 9 bases left between them. Germline V gene sequence: CDR1 KGHSH, CDR2 LQKENI. The chain's CDR3 is CASSPPVTIDTQYF. The CDR3 DNA sequence: TGTGCCAGCTCACCACCGGTCACGATAGATACGCAGTATTTT.

In DNA, the CDR3 is TGTGCCAGCAGTCGGACAGGCTACACGGATGAGCAGTTCTTC. Translation gives CASSRTGYTDEQFF. The rearrangement uses TRBV7-3 and TRBJ2-1, with 7 bases matching TRBD1. The CDR3 runs 14 residues. Germline V gives CDR1 SGHTA, CDR2 FQGTGA. Losses at the gene ends were 6 bases for V and 8 bases for J; bases not matched to a gene: 10.

The chain uses TRBV5-1 and TRBJ2-7; D is undetermined. In germline, CDR1 is SGHRS, CDR2 YFSETQ. This CDR3 region has 14 residues. V was shortened by 6 bases and J by 0 bases, with 13 bases between the two germline ends. The CDR3 loop reads CASTDPSTSYEQYF. The CDR3 DNA follows: TGCGCCAGCACGGATCCAAGCACCTCCTACGAGCAGTACTTC.

The V gene is TRBV7-2, the J gene TRBJ2-4; TRBD2 agrees at 9 bases. Looked up from germline, CDR1 is SGHTA and CDR2 is FQGNSA. V dropped 6 bases and J dropped 0; count of bases not matched to a gene: 6. The CDR3 length is 16 residues. The CDR3 DNA follows: TGTGCCAGCAGGGGTAGCGGGGGATTAGCCAAAAACATTCAGTACTTC. Protein sequence: CASRGSGGLAKNIQYF.

V and J are TRBV4-1 and TRBJ1-2; D gene unclear. V lost 4 bases, J lost 1 base, and 10 bases lay in between. CDR1 MGHRA and CDR2 YSYEKL come from the germline V gene. The length of the CDR3 is 14 residues. Here the CDR3 reads CASSLPVGNYGYTF. The CDR3 DNA follows: TGCGCCAGCAGCCTGCCGGTGGGTAACTATGGCTACACCTTC.

The chain uses TRBV10-3 and TRBJ2-5, with a weak D call TRBD2 (6 bases). The germline CDR1 and CDR2 sequences are ENHRY and SYGVKD. The V end lost 8 bases, the J end lost 13 bases, and 17 bases lay between the germline ends. The CDR3 is 11 residues long. The DNA for the CDR3 is TGTGCCATCGGAGCCGGACTACAGGCGTACTTC. This gives the protein CAIGAGLQAYF.

The rearrangement uses TRBV7-9 and TRBJ2-7; D may be TRBD2 (6 bases). The CDR3 has 14 residues. Germline V gene lookup returns CDR1 SEHNR and CDR2 FQNEAQ (reference sequence). Trimming shortened V by 1 base and J by 0 bases, and 7 bases separated the two germline ends. The chain's CDR3 is CASSLGGLSYEQYF. The CDR3 DNA reads as TGTGCCAGCAGCTTAGGGGGACTCTCCTACGAGCAGTACTTC.

The genes are TRBV6-5 and TRBJ2-7; D perhaps matches TRBD1 (5 bases). The CDR3 extends over 15 amino acids. Germline V gives CDR1 MNHEY, CDR2 SVGAGI. V lost 7 bases and J 2 bases, leaving 18 bases between the germline ends. The DNA of the CDR3 is TGTGCCAGCACCCCCAACTTAGGGGTACCCTACGAGCAGTACTTC. Its translation is CASTPNLGVPYEQYF.

CDR3 nucleotides: TGCGCCAGCACCCCGGGACAGCAAGAGACCCAGTACTTC. As protein: CASTPGQQETQYF. The V call is TRBV5-1, the J call TRBJ2-5, with 7 bases fitting TRBD1. The CDR3 extends over 13 amino acids. V was pared by 6 bases and J by 2 bases, with 4 bases of the junction left unmatched. The germline V gene encodes CDR1 SGHRS and CDR2 YFSETQ.

V and J are TRBV5-1 and TRBJ2-5; TRBD2 might be the D (6 bases). V was pared by 2 bases and J by 2 bases, with 10 bases between. CDR3 length: 14 residues. CDR1 is SGHRS and CDR2 is YFSETQ in the germline V gene. The CDR3 sequence: CASSFRLGQETQYF. The CDR3 DNA follows: TGCGCCAGCAGCTTCCGACTAGGGCAAGAGACCCAGTACTTC.